This TCR beta chain was captured by sequencing in a study of T cell responses to AZD1222 COVID-19 vaccine. Whole-study results and caveats: The reported proportion of spike-specific TCRs targeting unmutated variant regions was nearly half.

This CDR3 spans 15 amino acids. The J segment lost 3 bases and the V segment lost 6 bases, leaving 5 bases of the junction unmatched. In germline, CDR1 is MNHEY, CDR2 SVGAGI. Sequencing used immunoSEQ multiplex PCR; TCRdb keeps in-frame clones, though not all of them. The sample records 80,000 to 100,000 clones, around 89% being singletons. For this clone: Antigen specificity is unknown.

V gene TRBV6-5 combines with J gene TRBJ1-5; 10 bases map to TRBD1. The sample was peripheral blood, taken on day 0 of AZD1222 vaccination. The TCR originated in an adult in good health. CDR3 protein: CASRIGTGANQPQHF. The CDR3 DNA reads TGTGCCAGCAGGATCGGGACAGGGGCCAATCAGCCCCAGCATTTT.